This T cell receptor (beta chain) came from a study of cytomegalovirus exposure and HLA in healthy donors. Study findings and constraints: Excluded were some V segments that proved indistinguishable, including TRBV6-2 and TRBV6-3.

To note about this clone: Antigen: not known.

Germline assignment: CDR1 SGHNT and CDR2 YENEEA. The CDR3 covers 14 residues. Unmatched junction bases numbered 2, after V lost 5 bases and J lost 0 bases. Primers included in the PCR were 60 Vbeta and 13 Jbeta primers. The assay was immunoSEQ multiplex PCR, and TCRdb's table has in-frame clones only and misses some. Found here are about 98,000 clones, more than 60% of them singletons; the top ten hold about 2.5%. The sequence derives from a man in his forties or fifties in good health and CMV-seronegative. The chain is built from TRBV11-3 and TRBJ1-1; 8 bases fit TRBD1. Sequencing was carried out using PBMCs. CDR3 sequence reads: CASSRTGMNTEAFF. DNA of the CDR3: TGTGCCAGCAGCCGGACAGGGATGAACACTGAAGCTTTCTTT.